The 8 T cell receptor beta chains presented below share a single source sample, sequenced in a study of cytomegalovirus exposure and HLA in healthy donors. PCR was performed using 60 Vbeta and 13 Jbeta primers. Sequencing used immunoSEQ multiplex PCR; TCRdb keeps in-frame clones, though not all of them. The sample carries 200,000 to 250,000 clones, 75% to 90% recorded once. The sequencing sample was made of PBMCs. These receptor sequences come from a woman between 35 and 50 years old in good health and CMV-seronegative.

This chain links TRBV28 with TRBJ1-2, with D maybe TRBD1 (6 bases). With 1 base removed from V and 4 bases from J, the gap between germline ends came to 7 bases. This CDR3 region has 13 residues. Germline CDR1 is MDHEN and CDR2 is SYDVKM. The CDR3, as DNA: TGTGCCAGCAGTTTATTACAGGGCTATGGCTACACCTTC. Amino acid sequence: CASSLLQGYGYTF.

V is TRBV27 and J is TRBJ2-5; 11 bases map to TRBD2. CDR1 is MNHEY, CDR2 SMNVEV, per germline (reference sequence). The CDR3 loop spans 14 amino acids. V lost 6 bases, J lost 2 bases, and 2 bases stayed unmatched. The CDR3 DNA reads TGTGCCAGCAGGACTAGCGGGATACAAGAGACCCAGTACTTC. This codes for CASRTSGIQETQYF.

This clone was seen once. The rearrangement uses TRBV7-3 and TRBJ1-1; 9 positions match TRBD1. Germline V gene sequence: CDR1 SGHTA, CDR2 FQGTGA. The CDR3 has 15 amino acids. Trimming removed 0 bases from V and 5 bases from J; junction bases left unmatched: 4. The CDR3 DNA follows: TGTGCCAGCAGCTTAACCAGGACAGGGGAAACTGAAGCTTTCTTT. Its protein is CASSLTRTGETEAFF.

The chain recombines TRBV7-9 with TRBJ1-1; D ambiguous. Germline-derived CDR1 and CDR2 are SEHNR and FQNEAQ (reference sequence). The CDR3 consists of 13 residues. V was cut by 5 bases and J by 0 bases, with 7 bases left in between. As DNA, the CDR3 is TGTGCCAGCAGCCCGTCAGTGAACACTGAAGCTTTCTTT. As protein: CASSPSVNTEAFF.

V gene TRBV7-2 combines with J gene TRBJ2-3, with 9 nucleotides matching TRBD2. The CDR3 is 16 amino acids. CDR1 is SGHTA and CDR2 is FQGNSA in the germline V gene. V shed 5 bases, J shed 4 bases, and the junction held 10 bases outside the gene matches. The CDR3 bases are TGTGCCAGCAGCCCTACCGGGACTAGCAGCGCAGATACGCAGTATTTT. Encoded protein: CASSPTGTSSADTQYF.

The rearrangement joins TRBV2 to TRBJ2-3, with TRBD2 identical over 7 bases. Trimming at V came to 6 bases and at J to 0 bases, leaving 6 bases not matched to a gene. The CDR3 consists of 15 residues. Germline V gene sequence: CDR1 SNHLY, CDR2 FYNNEI. CDR3 nucleotide sequence: TGTGCCAGCAGGCGACTAGCAGTCAGCACAGATACGCAGTATTTT. This sequence encodes CASRRLAVSTDTQYF.

The chain uses TRBV6-1 and TRBJ2-1, with 11 bases that match TRBD2. The CDR3 is 16 residues long. The germline gives CDR1 MNHNS, CDR2 SASEGT. After removal of 4 bases from V and 0 bases from J, the junction contained 2 bases not matched to a gene. The CDR3 DNA sequence: TGTGCCAGCAGTGGTGGGACTAGCGGCTCCTACAATGAGCAGTTCTTC. Its translation: CASSGGTSGSYNEQFF.

The V and J genes are TRBV27 and TRBJ2-2, with 13 bases identical to TRBD2. The germline V gene has CDR1 MNHEY and CDR2 SMNVEV (reference sequence). This CDR3 has 18 amino acids. V shed 5 bases, J shed 7 bases, and the junction held 13 bases outside the gene matches. The CDR3 is CASSPPRGLAGEIGELFF. CDR3 in DNA: TGTGCCAGCAGTCCACCGCGAGGACTAGCGGGGGAGATCGGGGAGCTGTTTTTT.